The 23 T cell receptor beta chains reported below all come from one sample, sequenced in a study of technical replicates of blood from a few donors. Profiling relied on immunoSEQ multiplex PCR, and the TCRdb table lists in-frame clones only, not all of them. The sample holds roughly 64,000 clones, 80% to 90% seen once. Sequencing was carried out using PBMCs. The origin of the receptors is a human donor in good health. Some clones in this sample may be carry-over from other donors' samples.

The chain joins TRBV5-6 to TRBJ2-3; TRBD2 might be the D (6 bases). Trimming took 4 bases from V and 11 from J, leaving 17 bases between them. The CDR3 is 13 residues long. Germline CDR1 SGHDT, CDR2 YYEEEE. DNA for the CDR3: TGTGCCAGCAGCCGGGGTAGCGGATCTAAGCAGTATTTT. Translation gives CASSRGSGSKQYF. The full variable domain, its missing parts supplied by reference TRBV5-6 and TRBJ2-3, is DAGVTQSPTHLIKTRGQQVTLRCSPKSGHDTVSWYQQALGQGPQFIFQYYEEEERQRGNFPDRFSGHQFPNYSSELNVNALLLGDSALYLCASSRGSGSKQYFGPGTRLTVL.

The CDR3 spells CASSKPGGGNTIYF. The CDR3 DNA sequence: TGTGCCAGCAGTAAACCAGGGGGAGGAAACACCATATATTTT. V is TRBV6-5 and J is TRBJ1-3, with TRBD1 matching 7 bases. This CDR3 has 14 residues. Germline CDR1 reads MNHEY; CDR2 reads SVGAGI. V lost 5 bases, J lost 4 bases, and 5 bases stayed unmatched.

This clone was counted only a few times. The chain has TRBV4-3 and TRBJ2-1; 9 bases fit TRBD2. CDR1 is LGHNA and CDR2 is YSLEER in the germline V gene. This CDR3 comprises 17 residues. Trimming cost V 0 bases and J 5 bases; bases outside gene matches: 8. The CDR3 here is CASSQDWLRGGDNEQFF. DNA for the CDR3: TGCGCCAGCAGCCAAGATTGGTTGCGGGGGGGCGACAATGAGCAGTTCTTC.

The J gene is TRBJ2-3, the V gene TRBV4-1, with a weak D call TRBD2 (5 bases). Germline V gives CDR1 MGHRA, CDR2 YSYEKL. Deletions cut 5 bases from V and 4 bases from J, with 22 bases between. The CDR3 sequence is 17 residues long. The CDR3 region is CASSTPSREVGPDTQYF. CDR3 DNA sequence: TGCGCCAGCAGCACACCTAGCCGGGAAGTAGGGCCAGATACGCAGTATTTT.

DNA of the CDR3: TGTGCCAGCAGAAAGAGAATAAATGAGCAGTTCTTC. Its translation is CASRKRINEQFF. The rearrangement links TRBV2 to TRBJ2-1; no reliable D call. The CDR3 sequence is 12 residues long. V lost 6 bases, J lost 7 bases, and 10 bases lay in between. Per the germline V gene, CDR1 is SNHLY and CDR2 is FYNNEI.

The gene calls are TRBV5-1 and TRBJ1-6, with a tentative D call TRBD1 (5 bases). Trimming left V 2 bases short and J 7 bases short, with 10 bases between. The CDR3 is made up of 14 amino acids. CDR1 and CDR2 (germline): SGHRS, YFSETQ. The CDR3 nucleotides read TGCGCCAGCAGCTTTGCGGGGGGGAATTCACCCCTCCACTTT. This encodes CASSFAGGNSPLHF.

This chain uses TRBV2 with TRBJ1-4; a possible D gene is TRBD1 (5 bases). V lost 3 bases to trimming and J lost 7 bases, with 12 bases between them. Germline V gene data show CDR1 as SNHLY and CDR2 as FYNNEI. The CDR3 spans 14 residues. CDR3 residues: CASSEGGSFEKLFF. CDR3 coding DNA: TGTGCCAGCAGTGAGGGGGGGAGTTTTGAAAAACTGTTTTTT.

J is TRBJ2-7 and V is TRBV11-2, with 7 bases that match TRBD2. V lost 4 bases, J lost 2 bases, and 5 bases stayed unmatched. Germline lookup yields CDR1 SGHAT and CDR2 FQNNGV. This CDR3 spans 14 amino acids. For the CDR3, the DNA is TGTGCCAGCAGCTCCGACGGGGGGACCTACGAGCAGTACTTC. This translates into CASSSDGGTYEQYF.

The sample holds a few counts of this clone. This chain connects TRBV4-2 to TRBJ2-7; D is unclear. Germline V lookup: CDR1 LGHNA, CDR2 YNFKEQ. V lost 5 bases, J lost 4 bases, and 12 bases lay in between. The CDR3 is made up of 13 amino acids. The CDR3 spells CASSSGDQYEQYF. The CDR3 DNA follows: TGTGCCAGCAGCTCAGGCGACCAGTACGAGCAGTACTTC.

The V gene is TRBV9, the J gene TRBJ2-5, with 13 bases identical to TRBD2. Germline lookup yields CDR1 SGDLS and CDR2 YYNGEE. The CDR3 length is 17 residues. J lost 5 bases, V lost 3 bases, and 10 bases had no gene match. This chain's CDR3 is CASSGGGTSGVYETQYF. The CDR3 bases are TGTGCCAGCAGCGGGGGAGGGACTAGCGGGGTCTATGAGACCCAGTACTTC.

The chain recombines TRBV4-3 with TRBJ1-2; D gene unclear. In germline, CDR1 is LGHNA, CDR2 YSLEER. Trimming removed 3 bases from V and 2 bases from J, with 16 bases in between. CDR3 length: 16 amino acids. CDR3 region: CASSHTNDISNYGYTF. CDR3 coding DNA: TGCGCCAGCAGCCATACCAATGACATTTCAAACTATGGCTACACCTTC.

This clone has a single count. V and J are TRBV7-2 and TRBJ2-7, with TRBD1 identical over 7 bases. Germline values: CDR1 SGHTA, CDR2 FQGNSA. With V trimmed by 5 bases and J by 5 bases, 9 bases remained unmatched. CDR3 length: 14 residues. The DNA of the CDR3 is TGTGCCAGCAGCCGGGACAGTTGGAAACACGAGCAGTACTTC. Protein product: CASSRDSWKHEQYF. Filled out from reference TRBV7-2 and TRBJ2-7, the complete variable domain reads GAGVSQSPSNKVTEKGKDVELRCDPISGHTALYWYRQSLGQGLEFLIYFQGNSAPDKSGLPSDRFSAERTGGSVSTLTIQRTQQEDSAVYLCASSRDSWKHEQYFGPGTRLTVT.

In this sample, this clone turned up a few times. The chain links TRBV11-3 to TRBJ2-2, with D hard to call. The CDR3 totals 14 residues. The germline V gene has CDR1 SGHNT and CDR2 YENEEA. V was clipped by 2 bases and J by 6 bases, with 10 bases between them. The CDR3 region has the DNA TGTGCCAGCAGCTTACGCTCTGGGCCCGGGGAGCTGTTTTTT. Translated, it gives CASSLRSGPGELFF.

The genes are TRBV6-1 and TRBJ2-5, with 9 bases lining up with TRBD2. Unmatched junction bases numbered 14, after V lost 4 bases and J lost 5 bases. CDR3 length: 17 residues. Germline values: CDR1 MNHNS, CDR2 SASEGT. The CDR3 loop is CASSALGGGRARETQYF. The CDR3 DNA reads TGTGCCAGCAGTGCCCTGGGTGGCGGGAGGGCCAGGGAGACCCAGTACTTC.

The gene calls are TRBV15 and TRBJ2-7; TRBD1 agrees at 10 bases. J lost 5 bases, V lost 9 bases, and 10 bases had no gene match. The CDR3 loop spans 14 amino acids. The germline CDR1 and CDR2 sequences are LNHNV and YYDKDF (reference sequence). CDR3 loop: CATLRDRGFHEQYF. Written as DNA, the CDR3 is TGTGCCACACTCCGGGACAGGGGCTTTCACGAGCAGTACTTC.

The gene calls are TRBV13 and TRBJ2-4; D remains ambiguous. This CDR3 has 14 amino acids. Germline assignment: CDR1 PRHDT and CDR2 FYEKMQ (reference sequence). Trimming took off 4 bases at V and 0 bases at J, with 7 bases between the two ends. Here the CDR3 reads CASSSWLAKNIQYF. In DNA, the CDR3 is TGTGCCAGCAGCTCTTGGCTAGCCAAAAACATTCAGTACTTC. Variable domain in full (rest from reference TRBV13 and TRBJ2-4): AAGVIQSPRHLIKEKRETATLKCYPIPRHDTVYWYQQGPGQDPQFLISFYEKMQSDKGSIPDRFSAQQFSDYHSELNMSSLELGDSALYFCASSSWLAKNIQYFGAGTRLSVL.

The J gene is TRBJ2-3, the V gene TRBV6-5; a possible D gene is TRBD2 (6 bases). The CDR3 covers 13 residues. The germline CDR1 and CDR2 sequences are MNHEY and SVGAGI. Trimming took 5 bases from V and 12 from J, leaving 18 bases between them. The CDR3 coding sequence is TGTGCCAGCAGTGCAAGCGGGTGGCAGGGACAGTATTTT. It yields the protein CASSASGWQGQYF.

CDR3 sequence (DNA): TGTGCCAGCAGTGAATGGTCAGGTGGGACTCCCAAACCGTATTTT. This codes for CASSEWSGGTPKPYF. V is TRBV2 and J is TRBJ2-3, with D possibly matching TRBD2 (6 bases). V dropped 2 bases and J dropped 14 bases, with 23 bases sitting between them. The germline V gene has CDR1 SNHLY and CDR2 FYNNEI. This CDR3 is built from 15 residues.

This clone showed up just a few times. The chain recombines TRBV19 with TRBJ1-2; perhaps TRBD1 as D (6 bases). Per germline, CDR1 LNHDA and CDR2 SQIVND (reference sequence). The ends were cut back, 11 bases at V and 7 bases at J, with 23 bases in the middle. This CDR3 is built from 14 residues. CDR3 sequence (DNA): TGTGCCGCCTCCCCATGGGGGGGGCAGGGTGGCTACACCTTC. Translation gives CAASPWGGQGGYTF.

The genes are TRBV7-2 and TRBJ2-2; 9 bases agree with TRBD1. The length of the CDR3 is 16 residues. Looked up from germline, CDR1 is SGHTA and CDR2 is FQGNSA. The ends lost 5 bases at V and 3 bases at J; junction bases unmatched: 7. CDR3 bases: TGTGCCAGCAGCCGAAGGGGGACAGGGTACACCGGGGAGCTGTTTTTT. The encoded protein is CASSRRGTGYTGELFF.

V and J are TRBV2 and TRBJ2-1, with 10 bases lining up with TRBD2. V was pared by 6 bases and J by 7 bases, with 9 bases of the junction left unmatched. The CDR3 loop spans 15 amino acids. The germline CDR1 and CDR2 sequences are SNHLY and FYNNEI. This chain's CDR3 is CASSPEGLALNEQFF. The CDR3 nucleotides read TGTGCCAGCAGCCCTGAGGGACTAGCGTTAAATGAGCAGTTCTTC. The variable domain in full, with the rest retrieved from reference TRBV2 and TRBJ2-1, is EPEVTQTPSHQVTQMGQEVILRCVPISNHLYFYWYRQILGQKVEFLVSFYNNEISEKSEIFDDQFSVERPDGSNFTLKIRSTKLEDSAMYFCASSPEGLALNEQFFGPGTRLTVL.

The chain is built from TRBV27 and TRBJ2-7; TRBD1 matches at 9 bases. CDR1 is MNHEY, CDR2 SMNVEV, per germline (reference sequence). The CDR3 has 18 amino acids. V shed 5 bases and J 4 bases; nucleotides not matched to a gene: 18. CDR3 coding DNA: TGTGCCAGCAGTACAGAACTTCCGGGACAGGGTTTAATTTACGAGCAGTACTTC. It yields the protein CASSTELPGQGLIYEQYF.

J is TRBJ2-7 and V is TRBV5-4, with a tentative D call TRBD2 (5 bases). Germline V gives CDR1 SGHNT, CDR2 YYREEE (reference sequence). The CDR3 extends over 14 amino acids. Trimming stripped 0 bases from V and 5 bases from J, with 12 bases between. CDR3 nucleotide sequence: TGTGCCAGCAGCTTGGTCGGCGGGTACCACGAGCAGTACTTC. Translating it yields CASSLVGGYHEQYF.